Shown below are 29 T cell receptor beta chains from a single sample sequenced in a study of OX40 agonist ivuxolimab in advanced cancers. Method: immunoSEQ multiplex PCR; TCRdb's copy keeps in-frame clones and lacks some. The sample consists of some 77,000 clones, about four fifths of them appearing once. This material consisted of CD4+ or CD8+ T cells sorted from blood, taken in a trial of the OX40 agonist ivuxolimab. These receptors were taken from an adult with an advanced solid tumor such as melanoma, head and neck, liver or kidney cancer.

This rearrangement joins TRBV6-5 to TRBJ1-1; the D is unclear. CDR1 is MNHEY, CDR2 SVGAGI, per germline. This CDR3 region has 14 residues. V gave up 5 bases and J gave up 0 bases, with 10 bases separating them. The CDR3 DNA reads TGTGCCAGCAGTCCTCACGGCATGAACACTGAAGCTTTCTTT. The encoded protein is CASSPHGMNTEAFF.

The chain links TRBV30 to TRBJ2-5; maybe TRBD1 (5 bases). The germline V gene has CDR1 GTSNPN and CDR2 SVGIG (reference sequence). V was shortened by 5 bases and J by 2 bases, with 12 bases between the two germline ends. The CDR3 sequence is 13 residues long. The CDR3 DNA reads as TGTGCCTGGGACAAGGGGCTTCAAGAGACCCAGTACTTC. Translating gives CAWDKGLQETQYF.

The rearrangement uses TRBV6-5 and TRBJ1-2, with 10 nucleotides matching TRBD1. CDR3 size: 16 residues. Looked up from germline, CDR1 is MNHEY and CDR2 is SVGAGI. Losses at the gene ends were 4 bases for V and 1 base for J; bases not matched to a gene: 6. DNA for the CDR3: TGTGCCAGCAGTTCCGGGACAGGGGAATTTAACTATGGCTACACCTTC. Translating it yields CASSSGTGEFNYGYTF.

The V call is TRBV18, the J call TRBJ1-1; 7 positions agree with TRBD1. This CDR3 spans 15 amino acids. V gave up 3 bases and J gave up 0 bases; unmatched junction bases: 4. Germline assignment: CDR1 KGHSH and CDR2 LQKENI. The CDR3, as DNA: TGTGCCAGCTCACCCCGGGGACAGCTGAACACTGAAGCTTTCTTT. Translated, it gives CASSPRGQLNTEAFF.

This sequence joins TRBV11-2 and TRBJ1-2, with a possible D match to TRBD1 (6 bases). CDR1 is SGHAT and CDR2 is FQNNGV in the germline V gene. This CDR3 contains 16 residues. Trimming shortened V by 7 bases and J by 0 bases, and 18 bases separated the two germline ends. The CDR3 loop is CASKTGGTLANYGYTF. CDR3 DNA sequence: TGTGCCAGCAAGACCGGGGGCACCCTAGCTAACTATGGCTACACCTTC.

This chain joins TRBV5-1 and TRBJ1-6; the match to TRBD1 covers 7 bases. The CDR3 is made up of 15 amino acids. With V trimmed by 3 bases and J by 10 bases, 10 bases remained unmatched. Germline V lookup: CDR1 SGHRS, CDR2 YFSETQ. The CDR3 bases are TGCGCCAGCAGCTCCGGGACAGCCTCTTGGTCACCCCTCCACTTT. It specifies CASSSGTASWSPLHF.

This chain joins TRBV7-3 and TRBJ2-5, with D possibly TRBD2 on 5 matching bases. Looked up from germline, CDR1 is SGHTA and CDR2 is FQGTGA. The CDR3 spans 15 residues. With 5 bases removed from V and 5 bases from J, the gap between germline ends came to 18 bases. CDR3 amino acids: CASSPDGGLAETQYF. The CDR3 region has the DNA TGTGCCAGCAGCCCGGACGGCGGGCTGGCGGAGACCCAGTACTTC.

The rearrangement joins TRBV28 to TRBJ1-2, with 9 bases fitting TRBD1. Germline V gives CDR1 MDHEN, CDR2 SYDVKM. The J segment lost 2 bases and the V segment lost 5 bases, leaving 6 bases of the junction unmatched. This CDR3 is built from 15 residues. CDR3 amino acids: CASSARQGGNYGYTF. As DNA, the CDR3 is TGTGCCAGCAGTGCCCGACAGGGGGGCAACTATGGCTACACCTTC.

This rearrangement joins TRBV30 to TRBJ2-1; no clear D. There are 13 residues in the CDR3. V was shortened by 3 bases and J by 3 bases, with 9 bases between the two germline ends. Per germline, CDR1 GTSNPN and CDR2 SVGIG (reference sequence). The CDR3 reads CAWSLGNYNEQFF. In nucleotides, the CDR3 is TGTGCCTGGAGCTTGGGGAACTACAATGAGCAGTTCTTC.

This clone was detected once. J is TRBJ2-5 and V is TRBV5-1; D gene ambiguous. The J call is doubtful: the DNA matches TRBJ2-7 better. CDR1 is SGHRS and CDR2 is YFSETQ in the germline V gene. The CDR3 is 14 residues long. CDR3: CASSLAVSSYEQYF. CDR3 nucleotides: TGCGCCAGCAGCTTGGCGGTTAGCTCCTACGAGCAGTACTTC.

CDR3 sequence reads: CAWSSIGSSYNEQFF. The CDR3 nucleotides read TGTGCCTGGAGCTCAATCGGGAGCTCCTACAATGAGCAGTTCTTC. The gene calls are TRBV30 and TRBJ2-1; a possible D gene is TRBD2 (6 bases). The CDR3 extends over 15 amino acids. Germline V gene data show CDR1 as GTSNPN and CDR2 as SVGIG (reference sequence). V was trimmed by 3 bases and J by 0 bases, leaving 12 bases between them.

This clone was observed a single time. This chain joins TRBV11-3 and TRBJ2-7; TRBD2 matches 10 bases. V lost 3 bases to trimming and J lost 5 bases; unmatched junction nucleotides: 7. CDR1 is SGHNT, CDR2 YENEEA, per germline. The length of the CDR3 is 15 residues. This CDR3 reads CASSFEAGGPNEQYF. In nucleotides, the CDR3 is TGTGCCAGCAGCTTCGAAGCGGGAGGGCCCAACGAGCAGTACTTC.

This chain uses TRBV6-5 with TRBJ2-5, with TRBD1 matching over 11 bases. V shed 6 bases, J shed 5 bases, and the junction held 5 bases outside the gene matches. This CDR3 comprises 14 residues. Germline assignment: CDR1 MNHEY and CDR2 SVGAGI. CDR3 residues: CASRRDRGVETQYF. For the CDR3, the DNA is TGTGCCAGCAGGAGGGACAGGGGGGTCGAGACCCAGTACTTC.

V is TRBV11-1 and J is TRBJ1-1; D is undetermined. This CDR3 comprises 12 residues. Germline CDR1 reads SGHAT; CDR2 reads FQDESV (reference sequence). V lost 0 bases and J 7 bases, leaving 6 bases between the germline ends. This chain's CDR3 is CASSLARGEAFF. The CDR3 region has the DNA TGTGCCAGCAGCTTAGCTCGGGGTGAAGCTTTCTTT.

In its sample, this clone was seen a few times. The chain uses TRBV6-1 and TRBJ1-1; 8 bases align to TRBD1. Germline values: CDR1 MNHNS, CDR2 SASEGT. Trimming removed 4 bases from V and 4 bases from J; junction bases left unmatched: 5. The CDR3 extends over 14 amino acids. CDR3 DNA: TGTGCCAGCAGTGTCAGGGGGCTTCTCACTGAAGCTTTCTTT. This encodes CASSVRGLLTEAFF.

The chain recombines TRBV19 with TRBJ2-7; TRBD2 aligns across 14 bases. CDR3 length: 17 residues. CDR1 LNHDA and CDR2 SQIVND come from the germline V gene (reference sequence). The junction had 4 bases not matched to a gene; V was cut back by 3 bases and J by 0 bases. The CDR3 region is CASSIRGTSGSSYEQYF. In DNA, the CDR3 is TGTGCCAGTAGTATCAGGGGGACTAGCGGGAGCTCCTACGAGCAGTACTTC.

The V call is TRBV19, the J call TRBJ1-5; D possibly corresponds to TRBD1 (6 bases). Between the trimmed V and J ends, which lost 3 bases and 6 bases, there was a span of 15 bases. The CDR3 spans 15 residues. Germline V gene data show CDR1 as LNHDA and CDR2 as SQIVND (reference sequence). The DNA for the CDR3 is TGTGCCAGTAGTATCAGGGGCCCCACTAGTCAGCCCCAGCATTTT. It translates to CASSIRGPTSQPQHF.

This chain uses TRBV7-9 with TRBJ2-7; TRBD2 might be the D (6 bases). Trimming stripped 2 bases from V and 2 bases from J, with 16 bases between. CDR1 is SEHNR and CDR2 is FQNEAQ in the germline V gene (reference sequence). This CDR3 region has 16 residues. This chain's CDR3 is CASSLWVGGGAYEQYF. CDR3 DNA sequence: TGTGCCAGCAGCTTATGGGTGGGAGGAGGGGCCTACGAGCAGTACTTC.

V and J are TRBV19 and TRBJ2-7, with D perhaps matching TRBD2 (6 bases). With 2 bases removed from V and 4 bases from J, the gap between germline ends came to 15 bases. From germline, CDR1 is LNHDA and CDR2 SQIVND (reference sequence). The CDR3 covers 15 residues. The CDR3 nucleotides read TGTGCCAGTAGTATACAGGTCGGGGGTCCTTACGAGCAGTACTTC. The encoded protein is CASSIQVGGPYEQYF.

The chain has TRBV6-6 and TRBJ1-2, with 9 bases matching TRBD1. The CDR3 extends over 13 amino acids. The germline CDR1 and CDR2 sequences are MNHNY and SVGAGI (reference sequence). V gave up 6 bases and J gave up 5 bases; unmatched junction bases: 4. In DNA, the CDR3 is TGTGCCAGCAGCCCCGGGACAGGGTATGGCTACACCTTC. Its translation: CASSPGTGYGYTF.

This clone was picked up a small number of times. This chain connects TRBV6-1 to TRBJ1-5, with D hard to call. Trimming pared 0 bases from V and 9 bases from J, leaving 9 bases between. The CDR3 spans 13 residues. Per germline, CDR1 MNHNS and CDR2 SASEGT. CDR3 sequence reads: CASSEALIRPQHF. The CDR3 nucleotides are TGTGCCAGCAGTGAAGCTTTGATCCGGCCCCAGCATTTT.

The chain combines TRBV5-1 with TRBJ2-3; possible D gene TRBD1, 6 bases. Trimming took 0 bases from V and 0 from J, leaving 11 bases between them. There are 16 residues in the CDR3. Germline V gene sequence: CDR1 SGHRS, CDR2 YFSETQ. Written as DNA, the CDR3 is TGCGCCAGCAGCTTGGGTGTCAGGGGAAGCACAGATACGCAGTATTTT. This sequence encodes CASSLGVRGSTDTQYF.

The J gene is TRBJ2-3, the V gene TRBV29-1; 8 nucleotides match TRBD2. Germline V gives CDR1 SQVTM, CDR2 ANQGSEA. Germline trimming cut 7 bases from V and 2 bases from J; bases unmatched to any gene: 5. The CDR3 has 13 amino acids. CDR3 protein: CSATTSATDTQYF. Here the CDR3 DNA reads TGCAGCGCTACGACTAGCGCCACAGATACGCAGTATTTT.

The genes are TRBV5-4 and TRBJ2-7; 10 nucleotides agree with TRBD2. V trimming: 1 base; J trimming: 4 bases; junction bases outside the gene matches: 5. This CDR3 comprises 15 residues. The germline CDR1 and CDR2 sequences are SGHNT and YYREEE (reference sequence). The CDR3 loop reads CASSLKLAGTYEQYF. The CDR3 region has the DNA TGTGCCAGCAGCTTGAAACTAGCGGGAACGTACGAGCAGTACTTC.

This chain links TRBV9 with TRBJ1-4, with 10 bases identical to TRBD1. The CDR3 contains 15 residues. Trimming at V came to 3 bases and at J to 8 bases, leaving 7 bases not matched to a gene. Germline V gives CDR1 SGDLS, CDR2 YYNGEE. The DNA of the CDR3 is TGTGCCAGCAGCGCCCGACAGGGGGCCGGGGAAAAACTGTTTTTT. Its protein is CASSARQGAGEKLFF.

This clone was detected only a few times. This chain links TRBV10-3 with TRBJ1-6, with D possibly matching TRBD1 (6 bases). Germline V CDR1 and CDR2: ENHRY, SYGVKD. Trimming removed 4 bases at V and 6 bases at J, with 10 bases between. This CDR3 has 14 amino acids. The CDR3 is CAISAGAGNSPLHF. CDR3 DNA: TGTGCCATCAGTGCGGGGGCAGGTAATTCACCCCTCCACTTT.

The CDR3 sequence is CAWSVPGQRKQETQYF. CDR3 DNA sequence: TGTGCCTGGAGTGTCCCTGGACAGCGTAAACAAGAGACCCAGTACTTC. V usage is TRBV30 and J usage is TRBJ2-5, with D tentatively TRBD1 (6 bases). Germline CDR1 is GTSNPN and CDR2 is SVGIG (reference sequence). Trimming took off 0 bases at V and 2 bases at J, with 16 bases between the two ends. CDR3 length equals 16 residues.

The chain joins TRBV6-1 to TRBJ2-3; D may be TRBD1 or TRBD2 (5 bases each). Trimming removed 8 bases at V and 0 bases at J, with 12 bases between. CDR3 length equals 14 residues. CDR1 is MNHNS, CDR2 SASEGT, per germline. CDR3 coding DNA: TGTGCCAGCGCGAGGGGCAGAAGCACAGATACGCAGTATTTT. This gives the protein CASARGRSTDTQYF.

V gene TRBV5-5 combines with J gene TRBJ2-7; D unresolved. The germline V and J ends were trimmed by 3 bases and 6 bases, with 16 bases remaining between them. The CDR3 extends over 14 amino acids. Germline values: CDR1 SGHKS, CDR2 YYEKEE (reference sequence). The CDR3 spells CASSSRIFRSEQYF. The DNA of the CDR3 is TGTGCCAGCAGCTCTCGGATATTCCGTTCCGAGCAGTACTTC.